A selection of T cell receptor beta chains follows, all from one sample in a study of blood T cell repertoires in COVID-19. The protocol was immunoSEQ multiplex PCR, while the TCRdb copy is restricted to in-frame clones and leaves out a portion. The sample lists approximately 97,000 clones; almost 85% were seen once. The material sequenced was peripheral blood. The source is a man aged 35-49 years with active or convalescent COVID-19. The CDR3 runs from the conserved cysteine through the conserved F or W. The order of the fields is V gene, D gene, J gene, clone size, CDR3 DNA, CDR3 protein. The D gene is left open where the match is weak. Clone size is not always given. Where it is, it says once, few, many or a class for expanded clones.

v_gene: TRBV19
d_gene: .
j_gene: TRBJ1-5
abundance: .
CDR3nt: TGTGCCAGTAGGATGCGGGGAGAGAGCAATCAGCCCCAGCATTTT
CDR3aa: CASRMRGESNQPQHF

v_gene: TRBV11-3
d_gene: TRBD1
j_gene: TRBJ2-1
abundance: once
CDR3nt: TGTGCCAGCAGTCCCGACAGGGGCGCCTACAATGAGCAGTTCTTC
CDR3aa: CASSPDRGAYNEQFF

v_gene: TRBV25-1
d_gene: .
j_gene: TRBJ2-7
abundance: many
CDR3nt: TGTGCCAGCAGTCCCCAGGTGAACTCCTACGAGCAGTACTTC
CDR3aa: CASSPQVNSYEQYF

v_gene: TRBV9
d_gene: TRBD1
j_gene: TRBJ2-1
abundance: .
CDR3nt: TGTGCCAGCAGCGAACGACAGGGCAACAATGAGCAGTTCTTC
CDR3aa: CASSERQGNNEQFF

v_gene: TRBV18
d_gene: TRBD1
j_gene: TRBJ1-1
abundance: .
CDR3nt: TGTGCCAGCTCGCAAGACAGGGTTCAGAACACTGAAGCTTTCTTT
CDR3aa: CASSQDRVQNTEAFF

v_gene: TRBV2
d_gene: TRBD2
j_gene: TRBJ2-7
abundance: .
CDR3nt: TGTGCCAGCAGTCGCGGGCCTAGCGGGGGGGCGCTGGGAGAGCAGTACTTC
CDR3aa: CASSRGPSGGALGEQYF

v_gene: TRBV11-2
d_gene: .
j_gene: TRBJ1-1
abundance: .
CDR3nt: TGTGCCAGCAGCCAAAGCCCCCTACAGGGGAACACTGAAGCTTTCTTT
CDR3aa: CASSQSPLQGNTEAFF

v_gene: TRBV18
d_gene: .
j_gene: TRBJ1-2
abundance: once
CDR3nt: TGTGCCAGCTCACCTGGCCCCCTACGGCCGCGGGGCTACACCTTC
CDR3aa: CASSPGPLRPRGYTF

v_gene: TRBV7-3
d_gene: .
j_gene: TRBJ2-3
abundance: .
CDR3nt: TGTGCCAGCAGCACCCAGGGGGGCATGAGCACAGATACGCAGTATTTT
CDR3aa: CASSTQGGMSTDTQYF

v_gene: TRBV19
d_gene: TRBD1
j_gene: TRBJ1-6
abundance: .
CDR3nt: TGTGCCAGTAGTCCCAGGGACAGGGTCAGATCACCCCTCCACTTT
CDR3aa: CASSPRDRVRSPLHF

v_gene: TRBV19
d_gene: TRBD1
j_gene: TRBJ1-1
abundance: .
CDR3nt: TGTGTCACCCGTGCTTGGCAGGGGGACACTGAAGCTTTCTTT
CDR3aa: CVTRAWQGDTEAFF

v_gene: TRBV3-1/TRBV3-2
d_gene: TRBD1
j_gene: TRBJ1-4
abundance: .
CDR3nt: TGTGCCAGCAGCCTCAGACAGGGGATAAATGAAAAACTGTTTTTT
CDR3aa: CASSLRQGINEKLFF

v_gene: TRBV12-5
d_gene: TRBD1
j_gene: TRBJ2-7
abundance: once
CDR3nt: TGTGCTAGTGCTCCGGGACAGCTAAGCTACGAGCAGTACTTC
CDR3aa: CASAPGQLSYEQYF

v_gene: TRBV7-9
d_gene: TRBD1
j_gene: TRBJ1-6
abundance: .
CDR3nt: TGTGCCAGCAGCTCGACAGGGGGCTCTTATAATTCACCCCTCCACTTT
CDR3aa: CASSSTGGSYNSPLHF

v_gene: TRBV11-2
d_gene: TRBD2
j_gene: TRBJ2-7
abundance: .
CDR3nt: TGTGCCAGCAGCTTGAGCGGGGGGGCTCCTCTCGAGCAGTACTTC
CDR3aa: CASSLSGGAPLEQYF

v_gene: TRBV6-5
d_gene: .
j_gene: TRBJ1-5
abundance: .
CDR3nt: TGTGCCAGCAGTTACGCAGGGGAACAGCCCCAGCATTTT
CDR3aa: CASSYAGEQPQHF

v_gene: TRBV27
d_gene: .
j_gene: TRBJ1-2
abundance: .
CDR3nt: TGTGCCAGCAGCACGGACAGAACTAACTATGGCTACACCTTC
CDR3aa: CASSTDRTNYGYTF

v_gene: TRBV5-1
d_gene: .
j_gene: TRBJ2-6
abundance: .
CDR3nt: TGCGCCAGCAGCTTGACAGTGAGCGGGGCCAACGTCCTGACTTTC
CDR3aa: CASSLTVSGANVLTF

v_gene: TRBV3-1/TRBV3-2
d_gene: .
j_gene: TRBJ2-3
abundance: .
CDR3nt: TGTGCCAGCAGCCAAGGGACTCCAAAGAGCACAGATACGCAGTATTTT
CDR3aa: CASSQGTPKSTDTQYF

v_gene: TRBV21-1
d_gene: .
j_gene: TRBJ1-5
abundance: .
CDR3nt: TGTGCCAACTCATGTCGTCAGCCCCAGCATTTT
CDR3aa: CANSCRQPQHF

v_gene: TRBV30
d_gene: .
j_gene: TRBJ1-1
abundance: .
CDR3nt: TGTGCCTGGAGTCGTACTCCTAGAAACACTGAAGCTTTCTTT
CDR3aa: CAWSRTPRNTEAFF

v_gene: TRBV13
d_gene: TRBD1
j_gene: TRBJ1-2
abundance: .
CDR3nt: TGTGCCAGCAGCTTAGTTTCGGGACAGGGGCCTAACTATGGCTACACCTTC
CDR3aa: CASSLVSGQGPNYGYTF

v_gene: TRBV7-2
d_gene: .
j_gene: TRBJ2-1
abundance: .
CDR3nt: TGTGCCAGCAGCTTTGCGGGGTTGTACGATGAGCAGTTCTTC
CDR3aa: CASSFAGLYDEQFF